This paragraph reports one TCR beta chain. TCRdb's copy holds only in-frame clones and misses some; the assay was immunoSEQ multiplex PCR. Of 45,000 to 50,000 clones in the sample, 85% to 90% are singletons; the top ten hold 2.5%. This entry belongs to a study of T cells in localized non-small cell lung cancer. The trim removed 4 bases at V and 2 bases at J, leaving 13 bases unmatched. CDR3 length: 17 residues. Germline V gene data show CDR1 as MGHRA and CDR2 as YSYEKL. This specimen consisted of PBMCs, obtained before any cancer treatment. This chain connects TRBV4-1 to TRBJ1-1, with 7 positions matching TRBD1. The sequence was collected from a man aged 40 to 75 with stage II lung adenocarcinoma. The CDR3: CASSPPLGQVKNTEAFF. The CDR3 nucleotides read TGCGCCAGCAGCCCCCCATTAGGACAGGTCAAAAACACTGAAGCTTTCTTT.